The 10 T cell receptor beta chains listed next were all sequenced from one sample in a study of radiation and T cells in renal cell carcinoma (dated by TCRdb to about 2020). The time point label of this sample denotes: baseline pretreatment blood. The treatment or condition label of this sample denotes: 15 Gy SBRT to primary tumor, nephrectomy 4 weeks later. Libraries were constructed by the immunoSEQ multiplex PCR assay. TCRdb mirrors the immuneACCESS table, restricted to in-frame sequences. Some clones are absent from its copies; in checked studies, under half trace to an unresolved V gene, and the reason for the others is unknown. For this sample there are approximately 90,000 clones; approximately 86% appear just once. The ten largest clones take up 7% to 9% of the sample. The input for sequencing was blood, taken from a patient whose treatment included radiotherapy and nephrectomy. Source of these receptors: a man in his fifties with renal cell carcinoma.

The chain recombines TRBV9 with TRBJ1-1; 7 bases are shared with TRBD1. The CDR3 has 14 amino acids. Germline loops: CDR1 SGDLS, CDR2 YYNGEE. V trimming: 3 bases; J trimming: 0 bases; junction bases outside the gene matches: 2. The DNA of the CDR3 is TGTGCCAGCAGCGCAACAGGGGTGAACACTGAAGCTTTCTTT. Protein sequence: CASSATGVNTEAFF.

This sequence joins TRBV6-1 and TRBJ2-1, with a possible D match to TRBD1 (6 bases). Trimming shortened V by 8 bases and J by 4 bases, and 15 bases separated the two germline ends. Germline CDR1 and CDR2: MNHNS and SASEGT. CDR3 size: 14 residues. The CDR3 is CASGRSGTYNEQFF. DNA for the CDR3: TGTGCCAGCGGCAGATCCGGGACATACAATGAGCAGTTCTTC.

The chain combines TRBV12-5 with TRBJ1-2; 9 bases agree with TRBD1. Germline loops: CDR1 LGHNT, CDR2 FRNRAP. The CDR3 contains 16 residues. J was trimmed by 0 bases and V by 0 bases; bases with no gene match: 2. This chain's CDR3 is CASGLVRTGANYGYTF. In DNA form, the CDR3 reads TGTGCTAGTGGTTTGGTAAGGACAGGGGCTAACTATGGCTACACCTTC.

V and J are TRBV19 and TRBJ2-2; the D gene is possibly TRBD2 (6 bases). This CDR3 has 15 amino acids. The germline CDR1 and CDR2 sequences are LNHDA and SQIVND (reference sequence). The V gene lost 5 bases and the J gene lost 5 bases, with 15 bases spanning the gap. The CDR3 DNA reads TGTGCCAGTAGTCTTACATGGAGGGGAACCGGGGAGCTGTTTTTT. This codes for CASSLTWRGTGELFF. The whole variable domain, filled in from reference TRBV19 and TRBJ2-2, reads DGGITQSPKYLFRKEGQNVTLSCEQNLNHDAMYWYRQDPGQGLRLIYYSQIVNDFQKGDIAEGYSVSREKKESFPLTVTSAQKNPTAFYLCASSLTWRGTGELFFGEGSRLTVL.

The chain's CDR3 is CASSLDPGRGTEAFF. CDR3 bases: TGTGCCAGCAGCTTGGACCCAGGGAGGGGGACTGAAGCTTTCTTT. This rearrangement joins TRBV5-5 to TRBJ1-1, with D maybe TRBD1 (6 bases). The V and J ends lost 0 bases and 5 bases respectively, with 14 bases between them. The germline CDR1 and CDR2 sequences are SGHKS and YYEKEE (reference sequence). This CDR3 region has 15 residues.

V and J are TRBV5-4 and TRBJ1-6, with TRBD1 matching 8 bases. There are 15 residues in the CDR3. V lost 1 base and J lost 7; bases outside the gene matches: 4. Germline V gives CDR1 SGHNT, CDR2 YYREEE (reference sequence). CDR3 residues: CASSLNQGANSPLHF. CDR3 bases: TGTGCCAGCAGCTTGAACCAGGGGGCCAATTCACCCCTCCACTTT.

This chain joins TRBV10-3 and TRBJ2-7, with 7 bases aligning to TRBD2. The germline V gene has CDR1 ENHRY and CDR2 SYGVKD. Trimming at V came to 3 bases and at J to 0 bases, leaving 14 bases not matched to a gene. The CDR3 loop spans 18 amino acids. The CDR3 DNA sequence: TGTGCCATCAGTGAAACCGGGACTACAAATCACGCCTCCTACGAGCAGTACTTC. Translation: CAISETGTTNHASYEQYF.

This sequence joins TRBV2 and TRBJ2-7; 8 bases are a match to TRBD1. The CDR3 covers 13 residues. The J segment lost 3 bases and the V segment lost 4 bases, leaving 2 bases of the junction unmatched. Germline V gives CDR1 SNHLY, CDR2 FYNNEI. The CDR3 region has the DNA TGTGCCAGCAGTGGGGACAGGAACTACGAGCAGTACTTC. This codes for CASSGDRNYEQYF.

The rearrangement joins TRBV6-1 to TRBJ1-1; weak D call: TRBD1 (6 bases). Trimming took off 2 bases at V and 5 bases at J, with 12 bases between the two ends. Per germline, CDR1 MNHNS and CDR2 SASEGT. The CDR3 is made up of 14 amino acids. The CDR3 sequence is CASSERGGRTEAFF. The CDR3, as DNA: TGTGCCAGCAGTGAACGAGGGGGGCGGACTGAAGCTTTCTTT.

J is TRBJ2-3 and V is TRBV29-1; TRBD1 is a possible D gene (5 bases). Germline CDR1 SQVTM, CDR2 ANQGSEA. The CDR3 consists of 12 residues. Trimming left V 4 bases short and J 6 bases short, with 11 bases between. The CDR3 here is CSVVVTADTQYF. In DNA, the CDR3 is TGCAGCGTTGTCGTGACAGCGGATACGCAGTATTTT.